The text below deals with one TCR beta chain. This entry is derived from a study of OX40 agonist ivuxolimab in advanced cancers. Study-level background: An anti-OX40 (CD134) antibody with agonistic activity, ivuxolimab, was administered to patients.

Assay used: immunoSEQ multiplex PCR; TCRdb lists only in-frame clones, some missing. The profile shows tens of thousands of clones, approximately 90% of them singletons. This receptor was identified in an adult with an advanced solid tumor such as melanoma, head and neck, liver or kidney cancer. Material: CD4+ or CD8+ T cells sorted from blood, obtained in a trial of the OX40 agonist ivuxolimab.

CDR3 coding DNA: TGTGCCAGCAGCCCGGGACTAGCGGGACCCGAGCAGTACTTC. This gives the protein CASSPGLAGPEQYF. The chain couples TRBV7-9 to TRBJ2-7, with 13 nucleotides matching TRBD2. The CDR3 spans 14 residues. Germline V gene lookup returns CDR1 SEHNR and CDR2 FQNEAQ (reference sequence). Trimming removed 5 bases from V and 6 bases from J; junction bases left unmatched: 4.